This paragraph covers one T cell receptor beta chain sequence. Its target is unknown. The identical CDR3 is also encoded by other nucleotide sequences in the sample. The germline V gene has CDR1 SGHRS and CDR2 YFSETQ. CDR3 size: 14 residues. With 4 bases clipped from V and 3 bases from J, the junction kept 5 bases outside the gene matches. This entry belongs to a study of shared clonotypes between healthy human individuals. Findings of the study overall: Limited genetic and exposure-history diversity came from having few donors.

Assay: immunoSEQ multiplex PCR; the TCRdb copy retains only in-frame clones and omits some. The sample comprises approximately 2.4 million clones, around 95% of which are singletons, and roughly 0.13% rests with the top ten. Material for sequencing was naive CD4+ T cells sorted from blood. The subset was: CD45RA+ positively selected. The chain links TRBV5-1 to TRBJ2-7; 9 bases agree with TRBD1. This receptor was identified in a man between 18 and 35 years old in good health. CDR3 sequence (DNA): TGCGCCAGCAGCCTGGGACAGGGTGGCTACGAGCAGTACTTC. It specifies CASSLGQGGYEQYF.